These 15 T cell receptor beta chains share one sample of origin, sequenced in a study of blood T cell repertoires in COVID-19. The data were produced by immunoSEQ multiplex PCR, yet TCRdb's version contains in-frame clones alone and is incomplete. The sample lists approximately 170,000 clones; around 89% were seen once. The specimen was peripheral blood. These receptors were collected from a man in his 60s with acute or convalescent COVID-19.

This rearrangement joins TRBV19 to TRBJ2-4; maybe TRBD2 (5 bases). V shed 3 bases and J shed 1 base, with 19 bases lying between them. The CDR3 sequence is 18 residues long. Germline V gene data show CDR1 as LNHDA and CDR2 as SQIVND (reference sequence). The CDR3 region has the DNA TGTGCCAGTAGTATCTTACCGGGGTCCCACCGGGCCAAAAACATTCAGTACTTC. This sequence encodes CASSILPGSHRAKNIQYF.

The rearrangement links TRBV4-1 to TRBJ2-2, with 8 positions matching TRBD1. CDR1 and CDR2 from the germline V gene are MGHRA and YSYEKL. Trimming cost V 4 bases and J 5 bases; bases outside gene matches: 6. This CDR3 is built from 15 residues. The CDR3 region is CASSPRQGNTGELFF. The CDR3, as DNA: TGCGCCAGCAGCCCTCGACAGGGGAATACCGGGGAGCTGTTTTTT.

A note on this clone: The sample holds other DNA sequences that translate to the same CDR3. V usage is TRBV5-1 and J usage is TRBJ2-7; 8 bases line up with TRBD1. The V gene's germline CDR1 is SGHRS and CDR2 YFSETQ. The CDR3 is made up of 14 amino acids. V shed 4 bases and J 2 bases; nucleotides not matched to a gene: 5. The CDR3 DNA is TGCGCCAGCAGCCTAGGGACAGGCGCCTACGAGCAGTACGTC. This codes for CASSLGTGAYEQYV.

This clone was counted once. The CDR3 is CASAPGGHGYTF. The CDR3 nucleotides are TGTGCCTCGGCGCCAGGGGGCCATGGCTACACCTTC. This rearrangement joins TRBV30 to TRBJ1-2; TRBD1 matches at 8 bases. Unmatched junction bases numbered 7, after V lost 7 bases and J lost 6 bases. Looked up from germline, CDR1 is GTSNPN and CDR2 is SVGIG (reference sequence). This CDR3 is 12 amino acids long.

J is TRBJ2-3 and V is TRBV14, with 7 positions matching TRBD1. Trimming took 4 bases from V and 0 from J; bases not matched to a gene: 10. Germline CDR1 is SGHDN and CDR2 is FVKESK. There are 17 residues in the CDR3. The CDR3 region is CASSPPLGTASTDTQYF. CDR3 sequence (DNA): TGTGCCAGCAGCCCCCCGCTAGGGACAGCTAGCACAGATACGCAGTATTTT.

The chain is built from TRBV3-1 (or the pseudogene TRBV3-2) and TRBJ2-7; 10 bases are shared with TRBD1. This CDR3 spans 15 amino acids. Losses at the gene ends were 7 bases for V and 1 base for J; bases not matched to a gene: 7. CDR1 and CDR2 (germline): LGHDT, YNNKEL (reference sequence). Here the CDR3 DNA reads TGTGCCAGCACCCCCCGGGACAGGGGTTCCTACGAGCAGTACTTC. Translated: CASTPRDRGSYEQYF.

This chain uses TRBV12-3 or TRBV12-4 with TRBJ1-1; no clear D. The CDR3 totals 13 residues. Deletions cut 8 bases from V and 3 bases from J, with 13 bases between. CDR3 bases: TGTGCCAGCGGCCCGCGGGAGGACACTGAAGCTTTCTTT. Amino acid sequence: CASGPREDTEAFF.

This clone was observed once. The chain joins TRBV12-5 to TRBJ1-2, with 12 positions matching TRBD1. Germline V lookup: CDR1 LGHNT, CDR2 FRNRAP. CDR3 size: 18 residues. J was trimmed by 3 bases and V by 2 bases; bases with no gene match: 10. The CDR3 is CASGLPPGTGGSDYGYTF. The CDR3 DNA is TGTGCTAGTGGTTTGCCCCCCGGGACAGGGGGCTCAGACTATGGCTACACCTTC.

The chain joins TRBV5-6 to TRBJ1-1; D perhaps matches TRBD1 (5 bases). Trimming shortened V by 1 base and J by 5 bases, and 18 bases separated the two germline ends. This CDR3 has 16 residues. CDR1 is SGHDT, CDR2 YYEEEE, per germline. The CDR3 DNA sequence: TGTGCCAGCAGCTTGAGGGCAGGAACTGGGGGGACTGAAGCTTTCTTT. As protein: CASSLRAGTGGTEAFF.

This chain uses TRBV7-2 with TRBJ1-2; D may be TRBD1 (5 bases). V dropped 7 bases and J dropped 7 bases, with 19 bases sitting between them. The CDR3 has 14 amino acids. Germline assignment: CDR1 SGHTA and CDR2 FQGNSA. The CDR3 region is CASTQPPTVSGYTF. The CDR3 region has the DNA TGTGCCAGCACGCAACCCCCGACAGTATCTGGCTACACCTTC.

The rearrangement joins TRBV19 to TRBJ1-3; D perhaps matches TRBD1 (5 bases). This CDR3 is built from 15 residues. Germline CDR1 LNHDA, CDR2 SQIVND (reference sequence). Trimming shortened V by 5 bases and J by 15 bases, and 26 bases separated the two germline ends. The CDR3 DNA reads TGTGCCAGTAGTTCCCATCCCGACAGTCAAATCACCGAATATTTT. This encodes CASSSHPDSQITEYF.

The gene calls are TRBV29-1 and TRBJ2-4, with D possibly being TRBD2 (6 bases). Germline values: CDR1 SQVTM, CDR2 ANQGSEA. V was trimmed by 3 bases and J by 0 bases, leaving 12 bases between them. This CDR3 contains 15 residues. The CDR3 DNA reads as TGCAGCGTTGAGGTTATGGGGGGAGCCAAAAACATTCAGTACTTC. Protein product: CSVEVMGGAKNIQYF.

The gene calls are TRBV6-4 and TRBJ2-1; 7 nucleotides line up with TRBD2. CDR3 length: 14 amino acids. V was clipped by 5 bases and J by 4 bases; unmatched bases: 5. Germline V gene lookup returns CDR1 MRHNA and CDR2 SNTAGT. The CDR3 sequence is CASSLTSQYNEQFF. For the CDR3, the DNA is TGTGCCAGCAGTCTGACTAGCCAATACAATGAGCAGTTCTTC.

In this sample, this clone turned up a few times. V and J are TRBV5-5 and TRBJ1-6; D gene unclear. The CDR3 consists of 16 residues. Trimming took off 4 bases at V and 12 bases at J, with 23 bases between the two ends. CDR1 is SGHKS, CDR2 YYEKEE, per germline (reference sequence). The CDR3 sequence: CASSHEPGIGVRPLHF. The DNA for the CDR3 is TGTGCCAGCAGCCACGAGCCGGGGATCGGCGTGAGACCCCTCCACTTT.

DNA for the CDR3: TGTGCCATCAGTGGACTAGCGGGAGTTAGCACAGATACGCAGTATTTT. Protein product: CAISGLAGVSTDTQYF. The gene calls are TRBV10-3 and TRBJ2-3; 12 nucleotides agree with TRBD2. Germline V gene lookup returns CDR1 ENHRY and CDR2 SYGVKD. The CDR3 length is 16 residues. V shed 4 bases, J shed 0 bases, and the junction held 2 bases outside the gene matches.